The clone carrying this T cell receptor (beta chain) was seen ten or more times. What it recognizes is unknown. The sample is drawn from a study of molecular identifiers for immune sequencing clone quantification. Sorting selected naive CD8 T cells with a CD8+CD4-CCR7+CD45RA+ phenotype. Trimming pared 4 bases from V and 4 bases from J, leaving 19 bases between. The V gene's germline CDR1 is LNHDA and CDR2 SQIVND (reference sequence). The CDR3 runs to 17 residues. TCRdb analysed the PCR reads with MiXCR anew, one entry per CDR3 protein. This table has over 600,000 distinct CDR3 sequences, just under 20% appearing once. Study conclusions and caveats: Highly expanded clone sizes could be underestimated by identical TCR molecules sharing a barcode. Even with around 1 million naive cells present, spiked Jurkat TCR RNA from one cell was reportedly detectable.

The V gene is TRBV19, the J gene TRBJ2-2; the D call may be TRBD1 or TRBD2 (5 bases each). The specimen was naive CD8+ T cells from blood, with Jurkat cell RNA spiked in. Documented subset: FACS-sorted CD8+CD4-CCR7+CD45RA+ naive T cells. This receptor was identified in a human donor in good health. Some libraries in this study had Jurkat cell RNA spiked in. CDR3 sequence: CASSTYSGTISTGELFF. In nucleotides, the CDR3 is TGTGCCAGTAGTACTTATTCCGGGACCATCAGCACCGGGGAGCTGTTTTTT. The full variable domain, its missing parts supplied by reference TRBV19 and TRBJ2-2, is DGGITQSPKYLFRKEGQNVTLSCEQNLNHDAMYWYRQDPGQGLRLIYYSQIVNDFQKGDIAEGYSVSREKKESFPLTVTSAQKNPTAFYLCASSTYSGTISTGELFFGEGSRLTVL.